Described below is a single TCR beta chain sequence and its context. Its matching antigen is unknown. Libraries were prepared by immunoSEQ multiplex PCR; TCRdb keeps only in-frame clonotypes and omits some of them. Here the sample spans just over 65,000 clones, roughly 95% being singletons. This specimen comes from a study of T cells after posttransplantation cyclophosphamide. Study-wide findings and caveats: Donor-recipient repertoire similarity was low at 1-2 months, rising over year one. Tissue-infiltrating T cells from skin or gut overlapped little with blood T cells.

Peripheral blood was collected from the related graft donor on the marrow donation day. The V gene's germline CDR1 is MDHEN and CDR2 SYDVKM. The CDR3 has 15 residues. Trimming took 6 bases from V and 2 from J; bases not matched to a gene: 7. This receptor was obtained from a woman aged 30 to 39 in good health and a related stem cell transplant donor. The sequenced sample was PBMCs. The chain uses TRBV28 and TRBJ1-2; 9 bases align to TRBD1. The CDR3 region has the DNA TGTGCCAGCAGGATGACAGGGGGATTAAACTATGGCTACACCTTC. Translating it yields CASRMTGGLNYGYTF.